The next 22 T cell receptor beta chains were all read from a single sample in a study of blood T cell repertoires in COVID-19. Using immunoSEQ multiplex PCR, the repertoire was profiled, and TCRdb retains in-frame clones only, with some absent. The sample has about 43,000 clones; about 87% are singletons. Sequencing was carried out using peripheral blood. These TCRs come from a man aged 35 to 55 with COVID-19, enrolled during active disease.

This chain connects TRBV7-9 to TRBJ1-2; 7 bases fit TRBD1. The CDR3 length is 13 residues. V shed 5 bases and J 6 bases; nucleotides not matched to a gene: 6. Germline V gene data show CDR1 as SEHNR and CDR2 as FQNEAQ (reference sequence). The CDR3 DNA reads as TGTGCCAGCAGCCGAGACAGGGATGATGGCTACACCTTC. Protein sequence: CASSRDRDDGYTF.

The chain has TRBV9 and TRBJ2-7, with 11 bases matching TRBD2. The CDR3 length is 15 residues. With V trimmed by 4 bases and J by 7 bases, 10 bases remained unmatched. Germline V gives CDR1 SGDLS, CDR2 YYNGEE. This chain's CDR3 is CASSPGLAGGLEQYF. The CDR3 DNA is TGTGCCAGCAGCCCCGGACTAGCGGGTGGCTTGGAGCAGTACTTC.

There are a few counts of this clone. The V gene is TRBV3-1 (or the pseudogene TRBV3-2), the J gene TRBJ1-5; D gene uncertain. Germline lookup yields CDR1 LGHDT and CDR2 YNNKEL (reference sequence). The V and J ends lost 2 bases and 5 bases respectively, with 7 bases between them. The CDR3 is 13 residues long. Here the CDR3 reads CASSQTRDQPQHF. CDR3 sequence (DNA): TGTGCCAGCAGCCAAACGAGGGATCAGCCCCAGCATTTT.

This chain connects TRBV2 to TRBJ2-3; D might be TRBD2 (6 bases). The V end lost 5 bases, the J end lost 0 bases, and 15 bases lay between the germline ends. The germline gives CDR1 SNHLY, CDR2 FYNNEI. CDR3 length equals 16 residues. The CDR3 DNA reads TGTGCCAGCAGTTACCAGCGGGCATACAGCACAGATACGCAGTATTTT. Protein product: CASSYQRAYSTDTQYF.

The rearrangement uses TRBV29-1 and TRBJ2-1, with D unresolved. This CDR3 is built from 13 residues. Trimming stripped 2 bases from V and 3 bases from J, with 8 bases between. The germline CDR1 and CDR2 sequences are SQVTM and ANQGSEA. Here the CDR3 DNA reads TGCAGCGTTGAATTGGCAGACTACAATGAGCAGTTCTTC. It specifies CSVELADYNEQFF.

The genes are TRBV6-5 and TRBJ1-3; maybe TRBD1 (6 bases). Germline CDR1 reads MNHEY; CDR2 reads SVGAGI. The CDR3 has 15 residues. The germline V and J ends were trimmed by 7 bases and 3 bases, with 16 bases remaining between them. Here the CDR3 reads CASNVGGQLGNTIYF. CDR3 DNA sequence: TGTGCCAGCAATGTGGGGGGGCAACTTGGAAACACCATATATTTT.

CDR3 region: CASSDPTGLNYGYTF. The DNA of the CDR3 is TGTGCCAGCAGTGACCCGACAGGGCTTAACTATGGCTACACCTTC. The chain is built from TRBV25-1 and TRBJ1-2, with 7 bases aligning to TRBD1. V trimming: 3 bases; J trimming: 1 base; junction bases outside the gene matches: 5. The CDR3 is made up of 15 amino acids. Looked up from germline, CDR1 is MGHDK and CDR2 is SYGVNS.

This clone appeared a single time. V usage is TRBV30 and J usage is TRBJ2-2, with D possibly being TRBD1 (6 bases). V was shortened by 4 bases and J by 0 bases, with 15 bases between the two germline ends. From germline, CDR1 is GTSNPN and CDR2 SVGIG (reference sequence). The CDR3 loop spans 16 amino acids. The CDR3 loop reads CAWIPRGRTNTGELFF. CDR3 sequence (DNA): TGTGCCTGGATCCCCAGGGGCAGGACGAACACCGGGGAGCTGTTTTTT.

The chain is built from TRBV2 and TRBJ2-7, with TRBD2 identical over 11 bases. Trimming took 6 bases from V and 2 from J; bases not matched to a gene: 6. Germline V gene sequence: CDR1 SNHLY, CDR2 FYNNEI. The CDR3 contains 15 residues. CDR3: CASRSQGLAAYEQYF. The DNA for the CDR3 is TGTGCCAGCAGGAGCCAGGGACTAGCGGCCTACGAGCAGTACTTC.

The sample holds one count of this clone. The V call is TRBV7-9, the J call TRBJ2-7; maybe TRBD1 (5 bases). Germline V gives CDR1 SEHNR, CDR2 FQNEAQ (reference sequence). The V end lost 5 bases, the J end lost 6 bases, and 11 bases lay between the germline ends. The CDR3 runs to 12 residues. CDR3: CASSTGQSEQYF. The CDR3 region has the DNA TGTGCCAGCAGCACCGGACAATCCGAGCAGTACTTC. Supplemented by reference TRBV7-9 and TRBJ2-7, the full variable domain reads DTGVSQNPRHKITKRGQNVTFRCDPISEHNRLYWYRQTLGQGPEFLTYFQNEAQLEKSRLLSDRFSAERPKGSFSTLEIQRTEQGDSAMYLCASSTGQSEQYFGPGTRLTVT.

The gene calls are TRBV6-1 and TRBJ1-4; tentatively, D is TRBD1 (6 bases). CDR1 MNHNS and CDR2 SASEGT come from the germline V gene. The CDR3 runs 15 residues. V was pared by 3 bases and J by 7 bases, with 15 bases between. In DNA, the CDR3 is TGTGCCAGCAGTGAGGGGGGGCAGGGGAGTGAAAAACTGTTTTTT. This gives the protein CASSEGGQGSEKLFF.

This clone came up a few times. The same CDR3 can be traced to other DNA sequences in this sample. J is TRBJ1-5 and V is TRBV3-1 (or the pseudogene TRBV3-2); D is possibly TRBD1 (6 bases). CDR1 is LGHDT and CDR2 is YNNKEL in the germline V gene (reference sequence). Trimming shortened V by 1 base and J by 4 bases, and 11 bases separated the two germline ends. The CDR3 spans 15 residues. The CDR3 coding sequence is TGTGCCAGCAGCCAAGGGCGCCAGGGGAATCAGCCCCAGCATTTT. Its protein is CASSQGRQGNQPQHF.

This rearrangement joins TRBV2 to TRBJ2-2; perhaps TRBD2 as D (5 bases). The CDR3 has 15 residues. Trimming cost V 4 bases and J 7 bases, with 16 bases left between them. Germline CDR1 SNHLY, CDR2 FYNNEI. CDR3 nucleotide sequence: TGTGCCAGCAGTGCGGTCCGGGGTCCTGACGGGGAGCTGTTTTTT. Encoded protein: CASSAVRGPDGELFF.

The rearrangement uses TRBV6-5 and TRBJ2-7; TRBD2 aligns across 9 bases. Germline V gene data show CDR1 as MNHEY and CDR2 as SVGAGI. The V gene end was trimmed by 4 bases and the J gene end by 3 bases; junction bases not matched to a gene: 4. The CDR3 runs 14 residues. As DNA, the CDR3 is TGTGCCAGCAGTTTTATAGCGGGAGACTACGAGCAGTACTTC. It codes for CASSFIAGDYEQYF.

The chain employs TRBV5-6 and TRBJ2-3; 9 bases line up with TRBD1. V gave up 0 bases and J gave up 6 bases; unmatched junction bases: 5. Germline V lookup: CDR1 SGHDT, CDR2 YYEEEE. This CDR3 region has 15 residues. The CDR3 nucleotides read TGTGCCAGCAGCTTGGGACAGGGGGGGTCGGATACGCAGTATTTT. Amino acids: CASSLGQGGSDTQYF.

The CDR3 sequence is CASSLNRGDFNEKLFF. CDR3 DNA sequence: TGTGCCAGCAGCTTGAACAGGGGGGACTTTAATGAAAAACTGTTTTTT. V gene TRBV13 combines with J gene TRBJ1-4; 8 bases align to TRBD1. The CDR3 runs to 16 residues. The V gene end was trimmed by 3 bases and the J gene end by 4 bases; junction bases not matched to a gene: 7. Per germline, CDR1 PRHDT and CDR2 FYEKMQ (reference sequence). Filled out from reference TRBV13 and TRBJ1-4, the complete variable domain reads AAGVIQSPRHLIKEKRETATLKCYPIPRHDTVYWYQQGPGQDPQFLISFYEKMQSDKGSIPDRFSAQQFSDYHSELNMSSLELGDSALYFCASSLNRGDFNEKLFFGSGTQLSVL.

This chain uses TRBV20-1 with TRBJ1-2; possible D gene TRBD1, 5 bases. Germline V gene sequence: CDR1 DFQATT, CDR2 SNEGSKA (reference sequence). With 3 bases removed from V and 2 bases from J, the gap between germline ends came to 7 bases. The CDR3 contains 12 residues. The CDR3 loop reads CSASRGNYGYTF. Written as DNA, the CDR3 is TGCAGTGCTAGTAGGGGAAACTATGGCTACACCTTC.

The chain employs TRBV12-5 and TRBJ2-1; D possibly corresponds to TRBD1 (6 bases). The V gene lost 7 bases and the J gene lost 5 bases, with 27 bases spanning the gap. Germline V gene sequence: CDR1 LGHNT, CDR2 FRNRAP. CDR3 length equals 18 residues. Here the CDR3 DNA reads TGTGCTAGTGCCCTAATCCGGGACACCTCCGGGGAAGACAATGAGCAGTTCTTC. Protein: CASALIRDTSGEDNEQFF.

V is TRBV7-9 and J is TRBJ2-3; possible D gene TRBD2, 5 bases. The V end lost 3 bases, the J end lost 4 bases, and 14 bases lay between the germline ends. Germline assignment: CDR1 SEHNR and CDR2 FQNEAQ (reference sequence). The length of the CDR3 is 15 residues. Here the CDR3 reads CASSLGYSAADTQYF. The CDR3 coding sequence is TGTGCCAGCAGCTTGGGGTATAGCGCCGCAGATACGCAGTATTTT. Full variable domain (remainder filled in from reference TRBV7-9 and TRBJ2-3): DTGVSQNPRHKITKRGQNVTFRCDPISEHNRLYWYRQTLGQGPEFLTYFQNEAQLEKSRLLSDRFSAERPKGSFSTLEIQRTEQGDSAMYLCASSLGYSAADTQYFGPGTRLTVL.

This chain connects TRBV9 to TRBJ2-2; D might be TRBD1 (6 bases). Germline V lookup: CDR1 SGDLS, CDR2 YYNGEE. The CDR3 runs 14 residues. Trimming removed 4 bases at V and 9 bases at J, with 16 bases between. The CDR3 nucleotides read TGTGCCAGCAGCCCCAGTGAACAGGGCCGGGAGCTGTTTTTT. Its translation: CASSPSEQGRELFF.

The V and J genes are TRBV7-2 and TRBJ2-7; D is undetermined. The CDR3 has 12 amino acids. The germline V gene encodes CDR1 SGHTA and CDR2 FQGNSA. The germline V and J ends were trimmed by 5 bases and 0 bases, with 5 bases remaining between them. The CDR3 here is CASSPTSYEQYF. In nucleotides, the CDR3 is TGTGCCAGCAGCCCTACCTCCTACGAGCAGTACTTC.

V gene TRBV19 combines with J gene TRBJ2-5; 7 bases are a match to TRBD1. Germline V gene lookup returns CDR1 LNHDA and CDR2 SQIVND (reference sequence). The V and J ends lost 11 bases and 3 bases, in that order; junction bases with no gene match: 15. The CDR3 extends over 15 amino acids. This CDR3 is CAHLGMTGLEETQYF. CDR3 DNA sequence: TGTGCCCACCTGGGGATGACAGGGCTGGAAGAGACCCAGTACTTC.